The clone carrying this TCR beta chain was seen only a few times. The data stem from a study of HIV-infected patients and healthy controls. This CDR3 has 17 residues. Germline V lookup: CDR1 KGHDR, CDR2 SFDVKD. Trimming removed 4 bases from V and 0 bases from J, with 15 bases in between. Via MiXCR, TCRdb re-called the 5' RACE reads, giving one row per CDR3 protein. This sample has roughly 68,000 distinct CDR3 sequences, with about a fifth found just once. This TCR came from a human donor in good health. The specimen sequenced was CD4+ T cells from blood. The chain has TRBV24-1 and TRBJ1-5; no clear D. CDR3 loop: CATSEGSSFYSNQPQHF. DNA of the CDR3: TGTGCCACCAGTGAGGGGAGTAGTTTTTATAGCAATCAGCCCCAGCATTTT.